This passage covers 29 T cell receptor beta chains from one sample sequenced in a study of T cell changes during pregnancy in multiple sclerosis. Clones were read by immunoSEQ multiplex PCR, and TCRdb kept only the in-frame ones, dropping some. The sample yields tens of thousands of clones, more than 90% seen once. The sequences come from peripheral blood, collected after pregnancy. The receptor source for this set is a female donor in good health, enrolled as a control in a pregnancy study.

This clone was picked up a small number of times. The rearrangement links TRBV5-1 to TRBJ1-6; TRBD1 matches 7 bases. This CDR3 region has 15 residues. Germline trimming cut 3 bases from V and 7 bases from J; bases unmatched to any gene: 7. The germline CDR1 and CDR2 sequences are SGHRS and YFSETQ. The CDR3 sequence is CASSSGQPENSPLHF. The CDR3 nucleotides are TGCGCCAGCAGCTCGGGACAGCCGGAGAATTCACCCCTCCACTTT.

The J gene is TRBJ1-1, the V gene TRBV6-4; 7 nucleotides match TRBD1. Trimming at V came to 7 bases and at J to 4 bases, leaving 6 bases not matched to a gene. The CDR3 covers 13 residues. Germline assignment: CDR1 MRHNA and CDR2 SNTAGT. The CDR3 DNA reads TGTGCCAGCAAGGGGGCTGGCGGCACTGAAGCTTTCTTT. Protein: CASKGAGGTEAFF.

The CDR3 region is CASETGAEQFF. The CDR3 DNA reads TGTGCCAGCGAAACAGGGGCTGAGCAGTTCTTC. V is TRBV2 and J is TRBJ2-1; TRBD1 aligns across 7 bases. The CDR3 is 11 residues long. J was trimmed by 9 bases and V by 8 bases; bases with no gene match: 4. CDR1 and CDR2 (germline): SNHLY, FYNNEI.

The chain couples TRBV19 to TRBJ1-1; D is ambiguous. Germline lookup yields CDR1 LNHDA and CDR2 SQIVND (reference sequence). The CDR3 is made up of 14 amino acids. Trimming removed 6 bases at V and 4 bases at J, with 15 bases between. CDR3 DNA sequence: TGTGCCAGTAGGAGGGAAATCTCAGGCACTGAAGCTTTCTTT. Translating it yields CASRREISGTEAFF.

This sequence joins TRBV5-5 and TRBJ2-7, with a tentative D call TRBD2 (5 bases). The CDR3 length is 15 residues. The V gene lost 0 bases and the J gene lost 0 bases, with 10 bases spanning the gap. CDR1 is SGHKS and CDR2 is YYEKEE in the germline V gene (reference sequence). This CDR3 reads CASSLERWSSYEQYF. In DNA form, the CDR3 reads TGTGCCAGCAGCTTGGAGCGGTGGAGCTCCTACGAGCAGTACTTC.

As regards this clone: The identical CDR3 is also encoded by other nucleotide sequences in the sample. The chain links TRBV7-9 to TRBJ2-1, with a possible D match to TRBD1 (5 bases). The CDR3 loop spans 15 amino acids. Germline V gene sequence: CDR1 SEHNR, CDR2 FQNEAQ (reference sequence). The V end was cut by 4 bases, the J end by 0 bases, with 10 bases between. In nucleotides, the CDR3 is TGTGCCAGCAGCTCTGACAGAAGCTCCTACAATGAGCAGTTCTTC. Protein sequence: CASSSDRSSYNEQFF.

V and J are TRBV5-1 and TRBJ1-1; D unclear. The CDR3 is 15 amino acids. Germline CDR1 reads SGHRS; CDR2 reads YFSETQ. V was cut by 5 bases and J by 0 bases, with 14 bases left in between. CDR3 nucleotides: TGCGCCAGCAGAGGGCTGGGGAGCTTGAACACTGAAGCTTTCTTT. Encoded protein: CASRGLGSLNTEAFF.

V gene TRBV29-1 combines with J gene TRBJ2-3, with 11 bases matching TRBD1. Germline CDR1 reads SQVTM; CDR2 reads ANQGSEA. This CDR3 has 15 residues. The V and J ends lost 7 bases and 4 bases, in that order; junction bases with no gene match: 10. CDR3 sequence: CSGLSGTGGADTQYF. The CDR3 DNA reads TGCAGCGGACTATCCGGGACAGGGGGGGCAGATACGCAGTATTTT.

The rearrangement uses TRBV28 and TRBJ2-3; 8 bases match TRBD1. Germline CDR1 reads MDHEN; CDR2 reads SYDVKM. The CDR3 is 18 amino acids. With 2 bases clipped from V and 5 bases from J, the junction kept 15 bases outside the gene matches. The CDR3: CASSLRSGQGGWGDTQYF. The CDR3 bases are TGTGCCAGCAGTTTACGTAGTGGACAGGGAGGATGGGGAGATACGCAGTATTTT.

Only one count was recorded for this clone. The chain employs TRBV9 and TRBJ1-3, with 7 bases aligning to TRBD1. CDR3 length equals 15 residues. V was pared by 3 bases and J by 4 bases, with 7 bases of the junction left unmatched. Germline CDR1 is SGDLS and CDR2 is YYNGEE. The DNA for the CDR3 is TGTGCCAGCAGCGCCCAGACAGGGTCGGGAAACACCATATATTTT. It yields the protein CASSAQTGSGNTIYF. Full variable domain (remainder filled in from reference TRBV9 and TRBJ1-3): DSGVTQTPKHLITATGQRVTLRCSPRSGDLSVYWYQQSLDQGLQFLIQYYNGEERAKGNILERFSAQQFPDLHSELNLSSLELGDSALYFCASSAQTGSGNTIYFGEGSWLTVV.

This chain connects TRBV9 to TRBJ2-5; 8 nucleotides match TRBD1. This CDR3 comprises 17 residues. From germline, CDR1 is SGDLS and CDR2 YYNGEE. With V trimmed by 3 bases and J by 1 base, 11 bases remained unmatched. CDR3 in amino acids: CASSERTSGTGQETQYF. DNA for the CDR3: TGTGCCAGCAGCGAACGGACCTCCGGGACAGGCCAAGAGACCCAGTACTTC.

As DNA, the CDR3 is TGTGCCAGCAGCGAACCATCCTACGAGCAGTACTTC. Residues: CASSEPSYEQYF. This sequence joins TRBV6-1 and TRBJ2-7, with no clear D. Germline values: CDR1 MNHNS, CDR2 SASEGT. CDR3 length equals 12 residues. Trimming stripped 6 bases from V and 1 base from J, with 7 bases between.

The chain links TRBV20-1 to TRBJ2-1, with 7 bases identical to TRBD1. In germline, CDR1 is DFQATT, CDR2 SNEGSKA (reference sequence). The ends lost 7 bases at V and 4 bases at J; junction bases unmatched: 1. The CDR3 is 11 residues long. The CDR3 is CSGRGYNEQFF. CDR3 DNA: TGCAGTGGCAGGGGGTACAATGAGCAGTTCTTC.

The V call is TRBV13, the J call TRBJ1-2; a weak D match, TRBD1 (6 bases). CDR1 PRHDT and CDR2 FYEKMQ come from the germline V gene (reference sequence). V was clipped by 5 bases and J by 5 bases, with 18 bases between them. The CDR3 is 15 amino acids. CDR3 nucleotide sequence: TGTGCCAGCAGCCCGACTGACAGGCCTTATTATGGCTACACCTTC. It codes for CASSPTDRPYYGYTF.

The CDR3 sequence: CASSVGLAGVRGTQYF. In DNA, the CDR3 is TGTGCCAGCAGCGTCGGACTAGCGGGGGTCCGGGGGACCCAGTACTTC. The rearrangement joins TRBV9 to TRBJ2-5; TRBD2 aligns across 13 bases. This CDR3 region has 16 residues. CDR1 and CDR2 from the germline V gene are SGDLS and YYNGEE. Unmatched junction bases numbered 8, after V lost 2 bases and J lost 7 bases.

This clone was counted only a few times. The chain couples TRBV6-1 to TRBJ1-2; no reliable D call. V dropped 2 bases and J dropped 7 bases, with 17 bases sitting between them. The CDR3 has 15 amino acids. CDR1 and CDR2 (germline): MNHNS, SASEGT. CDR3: CASSEMGAGRAGYTF. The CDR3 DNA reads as TGTGCCAGCAGTGAAATGGGTGCAGGCCGCGCTGGCTACACCTTC.

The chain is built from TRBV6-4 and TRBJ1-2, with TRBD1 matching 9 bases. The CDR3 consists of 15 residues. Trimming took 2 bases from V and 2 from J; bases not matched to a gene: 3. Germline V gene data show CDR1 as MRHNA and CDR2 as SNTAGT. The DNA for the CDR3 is TGTGCCAGCAGTGACGACAGGGGGGAGAACTATGGCTACACCTTC. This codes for CASSDDRGENYGYTF.

CDR3 residues: CASSLTGSHEQYF. The CDR3 DNA reads TGTGCCAGCAGCTTGACAGGGTCCCACGAGCAGTACTTC. The V and J genes are TRBV7-6 and TRBJ2-7, with TRBD1 identical over 7 bases. The CDR3 sequence is 13 residues long. Germline V gives CDR1 SGHVS, CDR2 FNYEAQ. The V and J ends lost 3 bases and 5 bases, in that order; junction bases with no gene match: 4. The full variable domain, completed using reference TRBV7-6 and TRBJ2-7, is GAGVSQSPRYKVTKRGQDVALRCDPISGHVSLYWYRQALGQGPEFLTYFNYEAQQDKSGLPNDRFSAERPEGSISTLTIQRTEQRDSAMYRCASSLTGSHEQYFGPGTRLTVT.

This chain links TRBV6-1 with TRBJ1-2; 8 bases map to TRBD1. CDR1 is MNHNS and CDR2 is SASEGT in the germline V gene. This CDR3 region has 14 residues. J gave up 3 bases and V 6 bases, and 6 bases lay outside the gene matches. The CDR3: CASRTDRADYGYTF. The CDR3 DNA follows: TGTGCCAGCAGGACGGACAGGGCGGACTATGGCTACACCTTC.

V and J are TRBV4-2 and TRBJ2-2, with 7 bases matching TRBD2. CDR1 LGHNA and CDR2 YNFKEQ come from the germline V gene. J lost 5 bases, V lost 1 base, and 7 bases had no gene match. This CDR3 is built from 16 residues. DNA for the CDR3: TGTGCCAGCAGCCAAGCCCCGACTAGCTTTACCGGGGAGCTGTTTTTT. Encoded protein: CASSQAPTSFTGELFF.

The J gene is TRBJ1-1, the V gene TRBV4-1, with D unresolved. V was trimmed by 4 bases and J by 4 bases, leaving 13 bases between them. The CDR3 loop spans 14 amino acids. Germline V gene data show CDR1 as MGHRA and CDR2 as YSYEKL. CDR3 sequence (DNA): TGCGCCAGCAGCCGGATTTACAGCTTCACTGAAGCTTTCTTT. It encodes CASSRIYSFTEAFF.

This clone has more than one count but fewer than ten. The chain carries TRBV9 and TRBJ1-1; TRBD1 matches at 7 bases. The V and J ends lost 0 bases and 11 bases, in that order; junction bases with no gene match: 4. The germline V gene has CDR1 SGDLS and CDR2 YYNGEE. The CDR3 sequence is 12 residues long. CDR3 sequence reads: CASSVVQGVAFF. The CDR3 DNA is TGTGCCAGCAGCGTAGTTCAGGGGGTTGCTTTCTTT.

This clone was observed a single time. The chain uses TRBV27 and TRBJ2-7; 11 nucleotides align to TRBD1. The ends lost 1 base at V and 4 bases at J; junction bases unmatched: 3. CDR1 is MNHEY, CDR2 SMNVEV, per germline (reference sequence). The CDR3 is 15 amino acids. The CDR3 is CASSLYGTGGYEQYF. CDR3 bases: TGTGCCAGCAGTTTATATGGGACAGGGGGTTACGAGCAGTACTTC.

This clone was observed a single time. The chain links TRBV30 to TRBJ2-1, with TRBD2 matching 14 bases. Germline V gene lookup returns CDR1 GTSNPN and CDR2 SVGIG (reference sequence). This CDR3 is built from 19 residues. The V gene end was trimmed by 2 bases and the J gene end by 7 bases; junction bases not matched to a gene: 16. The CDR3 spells CAWSSPGLAGAGGLNEQFF. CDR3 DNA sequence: TGTGCCTGGAGTTCCCCGGGACTAGCGGGAGCAGGGGGACTGAATGAGCAGTTCTTC.

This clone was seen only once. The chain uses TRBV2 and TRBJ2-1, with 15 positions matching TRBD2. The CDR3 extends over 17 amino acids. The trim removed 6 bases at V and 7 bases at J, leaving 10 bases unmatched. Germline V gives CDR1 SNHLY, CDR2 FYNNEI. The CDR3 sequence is CASRHKAGLAGGNEQFF. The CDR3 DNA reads TGTGCCAGCAGACACAAGGCGGGACTAGCGGGGGGTAATGAGCAGTTCTTC.

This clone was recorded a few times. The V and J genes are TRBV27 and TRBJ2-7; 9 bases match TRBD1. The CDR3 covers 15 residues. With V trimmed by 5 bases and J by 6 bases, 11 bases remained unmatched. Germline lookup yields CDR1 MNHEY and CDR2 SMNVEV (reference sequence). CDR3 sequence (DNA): TGTGCCAGCAGTGGGATGGGACAGGGTCCCCTCGAGCAGTACTTC. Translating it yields CASSGMGQGPLEQYF.

CDR3 region: CASTPSRRGEQFF. In nucleotides, the CDR3 is TGTGCCAGCACCCCCTCTCGTCGGGGTGAGCAGTTCTTC. The gene calls are TRBV6-1 and TRBJ2-1, with D possibly being TRBD2 (5 bases). V was shortened by 7 bases and J by 9 bases, with 16 bases between the two germline ends. The V gene's germline CDR1 is MNHNS and CDR2 SASEGT. This CDR3 region has 13 residues.

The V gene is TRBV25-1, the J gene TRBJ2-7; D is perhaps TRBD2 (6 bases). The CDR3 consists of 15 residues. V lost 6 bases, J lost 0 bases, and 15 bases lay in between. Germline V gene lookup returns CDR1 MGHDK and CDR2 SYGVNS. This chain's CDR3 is CASSLRDGSSYEQYF. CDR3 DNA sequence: TGTGCCAGCAGCCTAAGGGACGGGAGCTCCTACGAGCAGTACTTC.

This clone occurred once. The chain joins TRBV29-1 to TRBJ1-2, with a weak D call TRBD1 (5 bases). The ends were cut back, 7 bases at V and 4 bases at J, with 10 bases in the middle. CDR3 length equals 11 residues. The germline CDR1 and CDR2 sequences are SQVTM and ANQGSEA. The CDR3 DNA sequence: TGCAGCGGGAGGGACCGCTATGGCTACACCTTC. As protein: CSGRDRYGYTF.